This T cell receptor beta chain was sequenced in a study of regulatory T cells in long-lasting Graves disease. The study's findings and limits: TRBV28, TRBJ1-2 and TRBJ2-5 were segments that persistent disease favored.

The ends were cut back, 5 bases at V and 9 bases at J, with 14 bases in the middle. The germline V gene encodes CDR1 MNHEY and CDR2 SMNVEV (reference sequence). CDR3 length: 14 amino acids. This clonotype was seen many times. Its specificity is unknown. Sequencing libraries for TCR beta were prepared with iRepertoire HTBI primers and Arm-PCR of CDR3 regions. In the original processing: Sequenced samples collectively carried some 60 TRBV and some 15 TRBJ segments. TCRdb re-derived calls from the multiplex PCR reads in MiXCR, one entry per CDR3 protein. What appears here as the V and J calls and clone size reflects TCRdb's work, not the paper's. The sample records under 300,000 distinct CDR3 sequences, around 21% being singletons. Time point indicated: newly diagnosed GD, antithyroid drugs for less than 3 months. RNA isolated from PBMCs was used to make the TCR library. The authors diagnosed Graves' disease using American Thyroid Association guidelines. An endocrinology department in Xi'an, China, recruited the patients.

The chain employs TRBV27 and TRBJ1-6; maybe TRBD1 (6 bases). The clonotype originates from a female donor with Graves disease. The sample consisted of peripheral blood mononuclear cells (PBMCs), taken at new diagnosis, from a patient treated with antithyroid drugs. CDR3 amino acids: CASSPIDRPSPLHF. In nucleotides, the CDR3 is TGTGCCAGCAGTCCCATAGACAGGCCTTCACCCCTCCACTTT.